A selection of T cell receptor beta chains follows, all from one sample in a study of metastatic and nonmetastatic thyroid tumors. TCRdb reanalyzed the PCR reads with MiXCR. In the table there are about 52,000 clones, 17% of which are singletons. Sequencing was carried out using blood. The origin of the receptors is a female donor with papillary thyroid cancer or a benign thyroid nodule (not recorded which). Some clones in this sample may be carry-over from other donors' samples. Each CDR3 is given with its conserved first and last residue. Each record gives: J gene, clone size, D gene, V gene, CDR3 DNA, CDR3 protein. A D gene is named only where the DNA matches it firmly. Clone size is shown for a subset of rows, as once, few, many or a class of expanded clone.

J gene: TRBJ1-6
clone size: many
D gene: -
V gene: TRBV28
CDR3 DNA: TGTGCCAGCAGTTTATGGACAGGTTCAAATTCACCCCTCCACTTT
CDR3 protein: CASSLWTGSNSPLHF

J gene: TRBJ2-7
clone size: -
D gene: -
V gene: TRBV30
CDR3 DNA: TGTGCCTGGAGTGTGGATCTTCTCCAGGGTACAGGGTTGAGCTACGAGCAGTACTTC
CDR3 protein: CAWSVDLLQGTGLSYEQYF

J gene: TRBJ2-1
clone size: -
D gene: TRBD1
V gene: TRBV7-3
CDR3 DNA: TGTGCCAGCAGCTTGACAGGGGTCTACAATGAGCAGTTCTTC
CDR3 protein: CASSLTGVYNEQFF

J gene: TRBJ1-3
clone size: -
D gene: -
V gene: TRBV5-1
CDR3 DNA: TGCGCCAGCAGCTTGGTGGTCCCCCGGCGGGTAAACACCATATATTTT
CDR3 protein: CASSLVVPRRVNTIYF

J gene: TRBJ1-4
clone size: few
D gene: -
V gene: TRBV28
CDR3 DNA: TGTGCCAGCATTTCTGTCAGGGCAAACGAAAAACTGTTTTTT
CDR3 protein: CASISVRANEKLFF

J gene: TRBJ2-7
clone size: few
D gene: -
V gene: TRBV6-2/TRBV6-3
CDR3 DNA: TGTGCCAGCAGGACCTCTCCCCCCCCATGGGGCGCTGAGCAGTACTTC
CDR3 protein: CASRTSPPPWGAEQYF

J gene: TRBJ2-7
clone size: many
D gene: -
V gene: TRBV11-2
CDR3 DNA: TGTGCCAGCAGCTCGAGTAGGGGCGGGACCTACGAGCAGTACTTC
CDR3 protein: CASSSSRGGTYEQYF

J gene: TRBJ1-1
clone size: few
D gene: -
V gene: TRBV6-1
CDR3 DNA: TGTGCCAGCATCCCTCCTGATTACCAGGTGAACACTGAAGCTTTCTTT
CDR3 protein: CASIPPDYQVNTEAFF

J gene: TRBJ2-1
clone size: many
D gene: TRBD2
V gene: TRBV6-1
CDR3 DNA: TGTGCCACCTCTAGCGGAGCTACCCTCTACAATGAGCAGTTCTTC
CDR3 protein: CATSSGATLYNEQFF

J gene: TRBJ1-5
clone size: medium-sized
D gene: TRBD1
V gene: TRBV6-1
CDR3 DNA: TGTGCCAGCAGTCGAGCAGGGGGGGAACAGCCCCAGCATTTT
CDR3 protein: CASSRAGGEQPQHF

J gene: TRBJ2-1
clone size: many
D gene: TRBD2
V gene: TRBV19
CDR3 DNA: TGTGCCAGTAGTCCCTGGACTAGCGGGATCGGGAATGAGCAGTTCTTC
CDR3 protein: CASSPWTSGIGNEQFF

J gene: TRBJ2-3
clone size: few
D gene: TRBD1
V gene: TRBV6-1
CDR3 DNA: TGTGCCAGCAGGGAATGGGACAGGGGGCATAGAGATACGCAGTATTTT
CDR3 protein: CASREWDRGHRDTQYF

J gene: TRBJ2-7
clone size: -
D gene: TRBD1
V gene: TRBV11-2
CDR3 DNA: TGTGCCAGCAGCTGCCCACCCGGGACAGAGTCCTACGAGCAGTACTTC
CDR3 protein: CASSCPPGTESYEQYF

J gene: TRBJ2-7
clone size: many
D gene: TRBD2
V gene: TRBV9
CDR3 DNA: TGTGCCAGCAGCGGGGGACTAGCGGGCGAGCAGTACTTC
CDR3 protein: CASSGGLAGEQYF

J gene: TRBJ1-4
clone size: -
D gene: -
V gene: TRBV6-1
CDR3 DNA: TGTGCCGGTGGGGAATGGGGGTCTGGGGAAAAACTGTTTTTT
CDR3 protein: CAGGEWGSGEKLFF

J gene: TRBJ2-5
clone size: -
D gene: TRBD2
V gene: TRBV10-3
CDR3 DNA: TGTGCCATCAGGACAGACACTAGCGGGGAGACCCAGTACTTC
CDR3 protein: CAIRTDTSGETQYF

J gene: TRBJ2-7
clone size: many
D gene: -
V gene: TRBV12-3/TRBV12-4
CDR3 DNA: TGTGCCAGCAGTTTGGGATATGGACCTAGCTTCCTACGCTACGAGCAGTACTTC
CDR3 protein: CASSLGYGPSFLRYEQYF

J gene: TRBJ2-7
clone size: many
D gene: TRBD1
V gene: TRBV18
CDR3 DNA: TGTGCCAGCTCACTTGGGACAGCCGTAACCTACGAGCAGTACTTC
CDR3 protein: CASSLGTAVTYEQYF

J gene: TRBJ2-1
clone size: -
D gene: -
V gene: TRBV5-1
CDR3 DNA: TGCGCCAGCTCTGTGGGGTCCTACAATGAGCAGTTCTTC
CDR3 protein: CASSVGSYNEQFF

J gene: TRBJ2-7
clone size: -
D gene: TRBD1
V gene: TRBV6-1
CDR3 DNA: TGTGCCAGCAGTCGACTGCCAGGGGGCGGTTCAAGAAACGATCAGTACTTC
CDR3 protein: CASSRLPGGGSRNDQYF

J gene: TRBJ2-3
clone size: -
D gene: TRBD2
V gene: TRBV7-3
CDR3 DNA: TGTGCCAGCAGCCCAGGACTAGCTCCGTTGTATACGCATTATTTT
CDR3 protein: CASSPGLAPLYTHYF

J gene: TRBJ1-1
clone size: many
D gene: TRBD1
V gene: TRBV7-3
CDR3 DNA: TGTGCCAGCAGCACAGGGACAGCCACTGAAGCTTTCTTT
CDR3 protein: CASSTGTATEAFF

J gene: TRBJ2-7
clone size: many
D gene: -
V gene: TRBV5-6
CDR3 DNA: TGTGCCAGCAGCTTGCGACGAGCCTACGAGCAGTACTTC
CDR3 protein: CASSLRRAYEQYF

J gene: TRBJ1-5
clone size: -
D gene: TRBD1
V gene: TRBV15
CDR3 DNA: TGTGCCACCAGCAGAGGGACAGGGGGAGGGGCAGATAAGCAGCATTTT
CDR3 protein: CATSRGTGGGADKQHF

J gene: TRBJ1-2
clone size: few
D gene: -
V gene: TRBV6-1
CDR3 DNA: TGTGCCAGCAGTCTAGTGGGCTTGGGGTATGGCTACACCTTC
CDR3 protein: CASSLVGLGYGYTF

J gene: TRBJ1-3
clone size: many
D gene: -
V gene: TRBV7-9
CDR3 DNA: TGTGCCAGCAGCCCCGTGTTTGGGGACTCTGGAAACACCATATATTTT
CDR3 protein: CASSPVFGDSGNTIYF

J gene: TRBJ2-1
clone size: many
D gene: TRBD2
V gene: TRBV6-5
CDR3 DNA: TGTGCCAGCAGTCCTGACCTGCAAGCGGGACTAAACTACAATGAGCAGTTCTTC
CDR3 protein: CASSPDLQAGLNYNEQFF

J gene: TRBJ2-2
clone size: many
D gene: TRBD2
V gene: TRBV6-1
CDR3 DNA: TGTGCCGGAAATAGCGGGACTGCCACCGGGGAGCTGTTTTTT
CDR3 protein: CAGNSGTATGELFF

J gene: TRBJ1-1
clone size: many
D gene: -
V gene: TRBV20-1
CDR3 DNA: TGCAGTGCTAGGGGGGGGACTGAAGCTTTCTTT
CDR3 protein: CSARGGTEAFF

J gene: TRBJ2-2
clone size: -
D gene: -
V gene: TRBV28
CDR3 DNA: TGTGCCAGCACCCAGGACCGGGAAAGCTCCCGTGAGCTTTTTTTT
CDR3 protein: CASTQDRESSRELFF

J gene: TRBJ1-1
clone size: many
D gene: -
V gene: TRBV6-5
CDR3 DNA: TGTGCCAGCAGTTACTCGTCGGGGGTGCAGAATTTAGAAGCTTTCTTT
CDR3 protein: CASSYSSGVQNLEAFF

J gene: TRBJ2-7
clone size: few
D gene: -
V gene: TRBV6-1
CDR3 DNA: TGTGCCCGATCCGGGCCTAGCGTGACCCCTGGCCGCTACGAGCAGTACTTC
CDR3 protein: CARSGPSVTPGRYEQYF

J gene: TRBJ2-1
clone size: many
D gene: -
V gene: TRBV30
CDR3 DNA: TGTGCCTGGAGTCCGCCCTACAATGAGCAGTTCTTC
CDR3 protein: CAWSPPYNEQFF

J gene: TRBJ2-7
clone size: -
D gene: -
V gene: TRBV7-3
CDR3 DNA: TGTGCCAGCAGCTTAACGCGCCGGGAGCGGCAGTACTTT
CDR3 protein: CASSLTRRERQYF

J gene: TRBJ2-5
clone size: -
D gene: TRBD1
V gene: TRBV7-9
CDR3 DNA: TGTGCCAGCAGCTCAGGGACAGCACAAGAGACCCAGTACTTC
CDR3 protein: CASSSGTAQETQYF

J gene: TRBJ2-7
clone size: -
D gene: -
V gene: TRBV28
CDR3 DNA: TGTGCCAGCGGAGGTCAATACGAGCAGTACTTC
CDR3 protein: CASGGQYEQYF

J gene: TRBJ2-7
clone size: many
D gene: -
V gene: TRBV19
CDR3 DNA: TGTGCCAGTACCGAAAGAAGCGGTCGAGGGTACGAGCAGTACTTC
CDR3 protein: CASTERSGRGYEQYF

J gene: TRBJ1-2
clone size: -
D gene: -
V gene: TRBV12-3/TRBV12-4
CDR3 DNA: TGTGCCAGCAGTGTGACAGCCTGCAGGGAGGGCTACACCTTC
CDR3 protein: CASSVTACREGYTF

J gene: TRBJ2-7
clone size: many
D gene: -
V gene: TRBV30
CDR3 DNA: TGTGCCTGGAGTGCCCACGGAGCCTACGAGCAGTACTTC
CDR3 protein: CAWSAHGAYEQYF

J gene: TRBJ2-1
clone size: many
D gene: TRBD2
V gene: TRBV2
CDR3 DNA: TGTGCCAGCAGTGAAGAAGGGCTAGCGGGAGTGCATGAGCAGTTCTTC
CDR3 protein: CASSEEGLAGVHEQFF

J gene: TRBJ1-5
clone size: many
D gene: -
V gene: TRBV2
CDR3 DNA: TGTGCCAGCAGTGGTACCGATCAGCCCCAGCATTTT
CDR3 protein: CASSGTDQPQHF

J gene: TRBJ2-7
clone size: -
D gene: -
V gene: TRBV12-3/TRBV12-4
CDR3 DNA: TGTGCCAACAGTTTAACGGCGGGGTTGGCAGTAAAGCAGTACTTC
CDR3 protein: CANSLTAGLAVKQYF

J gene: TRBJ2-2
clone size: many
D gene: -
V gene: TRBV9
CDR3 DNA: TGTGCCAGCAGCGTAGATGTTATATGGGGTGCCGGGGAGCTGTTTTTT
CDR3 protein: CASSVDVIWGAGELFF

J gene: TRBJ1-6
clone size: many
D gene: -
V gene: TRBV28
CDR3 DNA: TGTGCCAGCAAGGGGGGGCATTCACCCCTCCACTTT
CDR3 protein: CASKGGHSPLHF

J gene: TRBJ2-3
clone size: few
D gene: -
V gene: TRBV29-1
CDR3 DNA: TGCAGCGTGCGGTACCCCGTGCTACAGGGAGTAGACACAGATACGCAGTATTTT
CDR3 protein: CSVRYPVLQGVDTDTQYF

J gene: TRBJ2-7
clone size: many
D gene: TRBD2
V gene: TRBV4-1
CDR3 DNA: TGCGCCAGCAGGGACCTAGCGGGAGGGGGCGAGCAGTACTTC
CDR3 protein: CASRDLAGGGEQYF

J gene: TRBJ2-1
clone size: many
D gene: -
V gene: TRBV6-6
CDR3 DNA: TGTGCCAGCAGTTATTCGGAAAGCTCCTACAATGAGCAGTTCTTC
CDR3 protein: CASSYSESSYNEQFF

J gene: TRBJ1-4
clone size: many
D gene: TRBD1
V gene: TRBV6-5
CDR3 DNA: TGTGCCAGCAGTTACTCGTTTACAGGGGGCGAGTATGAAAAACTGTTTTTT
CDR3 protein: CASSYSFTGGEYEKLFF

J gene: TRBJ1-2
clone size: many
D gene: -
V gene: TRBV20-1
CDR3 DNA: TGCAGTGTGGGTAGCGCTAACTATGGCTACACCTTC
CDR3 protein: CSVGSANYGYTF

J gene: TRBJ1-6
clone size: -
D gene: -
V gene: TRBV10-3
CDR3 DNA: TGTGCCACCTCAGATAGATATAATTCGCCCCTCCACTTT
CDR3 protein: CATSDRYNSPLHF

J gene: TRBJ2-7
clone size: once
D gene: -
V gene: TRBV20-1
CDR3 DNA: TGCAGTGCTAGAGCCTCCGGGACCGGGTCACGCGAGCAGTACTTC
CDR3 protein: CSARASGTGSREQYF

J gene: TRBJ2-7
clone size: many
D gene: -
V gene: TRBV10-3
CDR3 DNA: TGTGCCATCAGTGACAGGGCGGACTCCTACGAGCAGTACTTC
CDR3 protein: CAISDRADSYEQYF

J gene: TRBJ1-3
clone size: many
D gene: -
V gene: TRBV20-1
CDR3 DNA: TGCAGTGCTAGTTATGGGGGAAACACCATATATTTT
CDR3 protein: CSASYGGNTIYF

J gene: TRBJ2-2
clone size: -
D gene: -
V gene: TRBV6-1
CDR3 DNA: TGTGCCAGCAGAACGACAGAGGACACCGGGGGGCTGTTTTTT
CDR3 protein: CASRTTEDTGGLFF

J gene: TRBJ2-7
clone size: -
D gene: -
V gene: TRBV7-8
CDR3 DNA: TGTGCCAGCAGCTTAGCCGGCACCCGCTACGAGCAGTACTTC
CDR3 protein: CASSLAGTRYEQYF

J gene: TRBJ2-2
clone size: many
D gene: TRBD2
V gene: TRBV29-1
CDR3 DNA: TGCAGCGTTGATGACCCGGTTGGGACTAGCGGGCTGGGTTGCACCGGGGAGCTGTTTTTT
CDR3 protein: CSVDDPVGTSGLGCTGELFF

J gene: TRBJ2-2
clone size: -
D gene: -
V gene: TRBV6-2/TRBV6-3
CDR3 DNA: TGTGCCAGCATGTCTTCTCTGCCAATTGGCGGGGGCGTTACCGGGGAGCTGTTTTTT
CDR3 protein: CASMSSLPIGGGVTGELFF